This is a list of T cell receptor beta chains from one sample in a study of CD4 T cells in relation to SARS-CoV-2 and coronaviruses. No antigen has been identified for these receptors. The data were produced by immunoSEQ multiplex PCR, yet TCRdb's version contains in-frame clones alone and is incomplete. The sample gives roughly 18,000 clones, more than 75% of which show up once; about 21% is in the top ten. The source material was CD4+ T cells from PBMCs, cultured in vitro. These receptors all come from a human donor in good health. Both conserved end residues are part of each CDR3. Each record gives: D gene, clone size, V gene, J gene, CDR3 protein, CDR3 DNA. The D gene is left open where the match is weak. For some rows the clone size is stated as once, few or many, or as a class when expanded; others skip it.

d_gene: TRBD2; abundance: -; v_gene: TRBV3-1/TRBV3-2; j_gene: TRBJ2-2; CDR3aa: CATRASGRTGELFF; CDR3nt: TGTGCCACGCGGGCTAGCGGGAGAACCGGGGAGCTGTTTTTT
d_gene: -; abundance: -; v_gene: TRBV6-4; j_gene: TRBJ1-2; CDR3aa: CASSQEAGSYGYTF; CDR3nt: TGTGCCAGCAGTCAAGAGGCAGGAAGTTATGGCTACACCTTC
d_gene: -; abundance: -; v_gene: TRBV30; j_gene: TRBJ1-5; CDR3aa: CAWSARSNQPQHF; CDR3nt: TGTGCCTGGAGTGCCAGGTCAAATCAGCCCCAGCATTTT
d_gene: -; abundance: -; v_gene: TRBV2; j_gene: TRBJ1-6; CDR3aa: CARGQDGGSYNSPLHF; CDR3nt: TGTGCCAGAGGCCAGGACGGGGGCTCCTATAATTCACCCCTCCACTTT
d_gene: -; abundance: -; v_gene: TRBV4-1; j_gene: TRBJ1-2; CDR3aa: CASSQGWDLYGYTF; CDR3nt: TGCGCCAGCAGCCAGGGCTGGGATCTCTATGGCTACACCTTC
d_gene: -; abundance: -; v_gene: TRBV19; j_gene: TRBJ1-1; CDR3aa: CASKFSTEAFF; CDR3nt: TGTGCCAGTAAATTTTCAACTGAAGCTTTCTTT
d_gene: -; abundance: few; v_gene: TRBV10-3; j_gene: TRBJ1-5; CDR3aa: CAISEAGLGQPQHF; CDR3nt: TGTGCCATCAGTGAGGCAGGGTTAGGGCAGCCCCAGCATTTT
d_gene: TRBD2; abundance: -; v_gene: TRBV7-9; j_gene: TRBJ2-1; CDR3aa: CASSPRLASNEQFF; CDR3nt: TGTGCCAGCAGCCCGAGACTAGCGTCAAATGAGCAGTTCTTC
d_gene: -; abundance: -; v_gene: TRBV19; j_gene: TRBJ1-4; CDR3aa: CASSIGRATNEKLFF; CDR3nt: TGTGCCAGTAGCATTGGACGAGCAACTAATGAAAAACTGTTTTTT
d_gene: TRBD2; abundance: -; v_gene: TRBV2; j_gene: TRBJ2-2; CDR3aa: CSSHGGTSHTGELFF; CDR3nt: TGTTCATCTCACGGGGGGACGAGTCACACCGGGGAGCTGTTTTTT
d_gene: -; abundance: -; v_gene: TRBV25-1; j_gene: TRBJ1-2; CDR3aa: CASSRGGGYTF; CDR3nt: TGTGCCAGCAGCCGGGGAGGGGGCTACACCTTC
d_gene: -; abundance: few; v_gene: TRBV10-3; j_gene: TRBJ2-1; CDR3aa: CAISDPNEQFF; CDR3nt: TGTGCCATCAGTGACCCGAATGAGCAGTTCTTC
d_gene: TRBD2; abundance: once; v_gene: TRBV14; j_gene: TRBJ2-1; CDR3aa: CASSPSGGAYNEQFF; CDR3nt: TGTGCCAGCAGCCCTAGCGGGGGGGCCTACAATGAGCAGTTCTTC
d_gene: -; abundance: once; v_gene: TRBV6-5; j_gene: TRBJ1-5; CDR3aa: CASNRGDANQPQHF; CDR3nt: TGTGCCAGCAACCGTGGGGACGCTAATCAGCCCCAGCATTTT
d_gene: TRBD1; abundance: -; v_gene: TRBV7-2; j_gene: TRBJ1-1; CDR3aa: CASTRDRVVNTEAFF; CDR3nt: TGTGCCAGCACCCGGGACAGGGTGGTGAACACTGAAGCTTTCTTT